This entry lists 8 T cell receptor beta chains sequenced from one sample in a study of blood T cell repertoires in COVID-19. Some clones are missing from TCRdb's copy, which holds only in-frame ones; the method was immunoSEQ multiplex PCR. The repertoire holds about 300,000 clones, more than 70% seen once, with 1.5% to 2% in the top ten. The sequenced sample consisted of peripheral blood. The receptors were sampled from a young woman with COVID-19, enrolled during active disease.

This clone occurred once. The chain is built from TRBV7-3 and TRBJ2-1; possible D gene TRBD1, 5 bases. The germline V gene has CDR1 SGHTA and CDR2 FQGTGA. V gave up 4 bases and J gave up 10 bases, with 11 bases separating them. This CDR3 is 12 amino acids long. The CDR3 sequence: CASSSETGEQFF. The CDR3 coding sequence is TGTGCCAGCAGCTCGGAAACAGGAGAGCAGTTCTTC.

CDR3 in amino acids: CASSPRSGLRSPLHF. The CDR3 DNA sequence: TGTGCCAGCAGTCCGAGGAGCGGGCTCCGGTCACCCCTCCACTTT. The chain has TRBV6-6 and TRBJ1-6; D remains ambiguous. Per germline, CDR1 MNHNY and CDR2 SVGAGI (reference sequence). The CDR3 loop spans 15 amino acids. V was shortened by 5 bases and J by 10 bases, with 18 bases between the two germline ends.

The chain recombines TRBV6-5 with TRBJ1-2; TRBD1 agrees at 9 bases. The CDR3 has 14 amino acids. Germline values: CDR1 MNHEY, CDR2 SVGAGI. V gave up 2 bases and J gave up 7 bases; unmatched junction bases: 5. CDR3 residues: CASSYRGQGSGYTF. The DNA for the CDR3 is TGTGCCAGCAGTTACCGGGGACAGGGATCTGGCTACACCTTC.

The V call is TRBV9, the J call TRBJ2-2; weak D call: TRBD1 (7 bases). Germline assignment: CDR1 SGDLS and CDR2 YYNGEE. This CDR3 comprises 18 residues. V lost 3 bases, J lost 4 bases, and 22 bases lay in between. CDR3 in amino acids: CASSARQGWDSGTGELFF. In DNA, the CDR3 is TGTGCCAGCAGCGCTCGACAGGGATGGGACTCGGGCACCGGGGAGCTGTTTTTT.

This chain connects TRBV18 to TRBJ1-2; D perhaps matches TRBD1 (5 bases). Per the germline V gene, CDR1 is KGHSH and CDR2 is LQKENI. There are 14 residues in the CDR3. The V end lost 1 base, the J end lost 4 bases, and 10 bases lay between the germline ends. The CDR3 here is CASSPRREVYGYTF. CDR3 DNA sequence: TGTGCCAGCTCACCACGCAGGGAAGTCTATGGCTACACCTTC.

This clone appeared a single time. This chain uses TRBV3-1 (or the pseudogene TRBV3-2) with TRBJ1-2, with 7 bases fitting TRBD1. The length of the CDR3 is 15 residues. V lost 0 bases and J lost 4; bases outside the gene matches: 5. Germline CDR1 and CDR2: LGHDT and YNNKEL (reference sequence). CDR3 sequence: CASSQDHAGGYGYTF. The CDR3, as DNA: TGTGCCAGCAGCCAAGATCACGCAGGGGGCTATGGCTACACCTTC.

The chain uses TRBV30 and TRBJ1-2; 9 bases fit TRBD1. CDR1 is GTSNPN and CDR2 is SVGIG in the germline V gene (reference sequence). This CDR3 comprises 15 residues. Unmatched junction bases numbered 8, after V lost 4 bases and J lost 2 bases. The CDR3 sequence is CAWIPRQGGNYGYTF. CDR3 bases: TGTGCCTGGATTCCACGACAGGGGGGGAACTATGGCTACACCTTC.

V usage is TRBV5-6 and J usage is TRBJ1-6, with D tentatively TRBD1 (6 bases). CDR1 is SGHDT, CDR2 YYEEEE, per germline. The CDR3 sequence is 15 residues long. The V end was cut by 4 bases, the J end by 10 bases, with 18 bases between. CDR3 coding DNA: TGTGCCAGCAGCCGCGGGGGGCTTAGGGAATCACCCCTCCACTTT. This sequence encodes CASSRGGLRESPLHF. The full variable domain, rest sourced from reference TRBV5-6 and TRBJ1-6, is DAGVTQSPTHLIKTRGQQVTLRCSPKSGHDTVSWYQQALGQGPQFIFQYYEEEERQRGNFPDRFSGHQFPNYSSELNVNALLLGDSALYLCASSRGGLRESPLHFGNGTRLTVT.